The 30 T cell receptor beta chains presented below share a single source sample, sequenced in a study of PD-L1 blockade in urothelial cancer. Time point defined: peripheral blood 6 weeks after treatment start. Using immunoSEQ multiplex PCR, the repertoire was profiled, and TCRdb retains in-frame clones only, with some absent. The sample lists 100,000 to 150,000 clones, roughly 86% seen once, with 2.4% in the top ten. Material: PBMCs, obtained around atezolizumab (anti-PD-L1) treatment. The receptors originated from a man aged 45-65 years with urothelial cancer.

The chain recombines TRBV2 with TRBJ1-2; TRBD1 aligns across 9 bases. The CDR3 sequence is 15 residues long. J gave up 0 bases and V 6 bases, and 5 bases lay outside the gene matches. The germline CDR1 and CDR2 sequences are SNHLY and FYNNEI. CDR3 coding DNA: TGTGCCAGCAGAGACAGGGGGGATTCTAACTATGGCTACACCTTC. Its translation is CASRDRGDSNYGYTF.

This clone was seen a few times. The genes are TRBV5-8 and TRBJ2-7; maybe TRBD1 (5 bases). CDR1 and CDR2 from the germline V gene are SGHTS and YDEGEE. V was cut by 6 bases and J by 7 bases, with 17 bases left in between. The CDR3 extends over 13 amino acids. This chain's CDR3 is CASTWGSLKEQYF. Written as DNA, the CDR3 is TGTGCCAGCACCTGGGGCAGCCTAAAAGAGCAGTACTTC.

The chain couples TRBV18 to TRBJ2-7, with TRBD1 matching over 8 bases. Germline CDR1 reads KGHSH; CDR2 reads LQKENI. The junction had 17 bases not matched to a gene; V was cut back by 6 bases and J by 7 bases. CDR3 length: 16 residues. The DNA of the CDR3 is TGTGCCAGCTCCTCGAGGACAGGGACCATGACGGGGGAGCAGTACTTC. It is translated as CASSSRTGTMTGEQYF.

The V gene is TRBV7-9, the J gene TRBJ1-5; maybe TRBD1 (6 bases). Trimming took 5 bases from V and 3 from J, leaving 14 bases between them. This CDR3 region has 15 residues. Germline assignment: CDR1 SEHNR and CDR2 FQNEAQ (reference sequence). The CDR3 loop is CASSLGTGNNQPQHF. CDR3 coding DNA: TGTGCCAGCAGCCTGGGCACAGGGAACAATCAGCCCCAGCATTTT.

The rearrangement uses TRBV28 and TRBJ2-1, with a weak D call TRBD2 (6 bases). The CDR3 loop spans 14 amino acids. Trimming removed 9 bases from V and 7 bases from J, with 19 bases in between. The germline gives CDR1 MDHEN, CDR2 SYDVKM. The CDR3 sequence: CASNWGRRVNEQFF. The CDR3 coding sequence is TGTGCCAGTAATTGGGGGAGGCGGGTTAATGAGCAGTTCTTC.

The chain uses TRBV6-5 and TRBJ1-4, with D perhaps TRBD1 (5 bases). The CDR3 is 14 amino acids. The V gene lost 6 bases and the J gene lost 7 bases, with 15 bases spanning the gap. Germline-derived CDR1 and CDR2 are MNHEY and SVGAGI. In DNA form, the CDR3 reads TGTGCCAGCAGAAAAGGACAATGGAGTGAAAAACTGTTTTTT. It translates to CASRKGQWSEKLFF.

Concerning this clone: The same CDR3 can be traced to other DNA sequences in this sample. This chain uses TRBV25-1 with TRBJ2-1; TRBD2 agrees at 14 bases. Trimming took 6 bases from V and 6 from J; bases not matched to a gene: 10. The CDR3 length is 17 residues. Germline V gene sequence: CDR1 MGHDK, CDR2 SYGVNS. CDR3 loop: CASSPTPGLAGVNEQFF. The CDR3 DNA sequence: TGTGCCAGCAGCCCGACCCCGGGACTAGCGGGAGTCAATGAGCAGTTCTTC.

V usage is TRBV5-1 and J usage is TRBJ2-3, with TRBD2 matching over 12 bases. The CDR3 sequence is 17 residues long. V was pared by 4 bases and J by 0 bases, with 6 bases of the junction left unmatched. Germline V lookup: CDR1 SGHRS, CDR2 YFSETQ. CDR3 amino acids: CASSLGLAGPSTDTQYF. The CDR3 nucleotides read TGCGCCAGCAGCCTCGGACTAGCGGGACCTAGCACAGATACGCAGTATTTT. Using reference TRBV5-1 and TRBJ2-3 for the parts outside the CDR3, the full variable domain is KAGVTQTPRYLIKTRGQQVTLSCSPISGHRSVSWYQQTPGQGLQFLFEYFSETQRNKGNFPGRFSGRQFSNSRSEMNVSTLELGDSALYLCASSLGLAGPSTDTQYFGPGTRLTVL.

The chain recombines TRBV6-6 with TRBJ1-5, with a possible D match to TRBD1 (6 bases). V was trimmed by 0 bases and J by 7 bases, leaving 13 bases between them. This CDR3 contains 15 residues. Germline-derived CDR1 and CDR2 are MNHNY and SVGAGI (reference sequence). CDR3 coding DNA: TGTGCCAGCAGTTACTCGCACAGGGTAGAGCAGCCCCAGCATTTT. Translating gives CASSYSHRVEQPQHF.

In DNA, the CDR3 is TGTGCCTGGAGGGGGACTAGCGCCTTGGGGCAGTTCTTC. As protein: CAWRGTSALGQFF. J is TRBJ2-1 and V is TRBV30, with 10 bases matching TRBD2. There are 13 residues in the CDR3. The germline V gene encodes CDR1 GTSNPN and CDR2 SVGIG (reference sequence). V shed 3 bases, J shed 12 bases, and the junction held 8 bases outside the gene matches.

The chain uses TRBV6-1 and TRBJ2-3, with 7 nucleotides matching TRBD2. V lost 6 bases and J lost 10; bases outside the gene matches: 7. Germline CDR1 and CDR2: MNHNS and SASEGT. The CDR3 runs 12 residues. The CDR3 region is CASSLWAGAQYF. The DNA for the CDR3 is TGTGCCAGCAGCCTCTGGGCGGGGGCGCAGTATTTT.

V is TRBV19 and J is TRBJ2-3; D is uncertain. The V end lost 3 bases, the J end lost 9 bases, and 13 bases lay between the germline ends. The CDR3 spans 13 residues. Germline CDR1 and CDR2: LNHDA and SQIVND (reference sequence). CDR3 amino acids: CASSIGNLKTQYF. DNA for the CDR3: TGTGCCAGTAGTATCGGTAATCTGAAGACGCAGTATTTT. The whole variable domain, remainder taken from reference TRBV19 and TRBJ2-3, is DGGITQSPKYLFRKEGQNVTLSCEQNLNHDAMYWYRQDPGQGLRLIYYSQIVNDFQKGDIAEGYSVSREKKESFPLTVTSAQKNPTAFYLCASSIGNLKTQYFGPGTRLTVL.

V gene TRBV6-6 combines with J gene TRBJ1-1; 8 bases are shared with TRBD1. This CDR3 contains 15 residues. The germline gives CDR1 MNHNY, CDR2 SVGAGI (reference sequence). With V trimmed by 6 bases and J by 3 bases, 9 bases remained unmatched. The DNA for the CDR3 is TGTGCCAGCAGCCCCAGACAGGGGAGGGACACTGAAGCTTTCTTT. Amino acids: CASSPRQGRDTEAFF.

This chain joins TRBV29-1 and TRBJ2-2; no clear D. The CDR3 runs to 11 residues. Germline loops: CDR1 SQVTM, CDR2 ANQGSEA. Trimming took 4 bases from V and 7 from J, leaving 7 bases between them. Written as DNA, the CDR3 is TGCAGCGTTGGGTGGAGCGGGGAGCTGTTTTTT. This encodes CSVGWSGELFF.

V gene TRBV28 combines with J gene TRBJ1-2; no firm D call. In germline, CDR1 is MDHEN, CDR2 SYDVKM. The CDR3 extends over 12 amino acids. V gave up 6 bases and J gave up 5 bases, with 10 bases separating them. In DNA form, the CDR3 reads TGTGCCAGCAGACCTGATCGGTATGGCTACACCTTC. It encodes CASRPDRYGYTF.

This clone was found a few times. The same CDR3 arises from other DNA sequences in this sample as well. The J gene is TRBJ1-2, the V gene TRBV5-4; D possibly corresponds to TRBD1 (5 bases). This CDR3 has 14 residues. V was cut by 5 bases and J by 0 bases, with 11 bases left in between. Germline V CDR1 and CDR2: SGHNT, YYREEE (reference sequence). The CDR3 region has the DNA TGTGCCAGCAGTCTAGGAGGGGCTAACTATGGCTACACCTTC. Amino acids: CASSLGGANYGYTF.

The V gene is TRBV28, the J gene TRBJ2-7, with 7 bases fitting TRBD2. V gave up 9 bases and J gave up 0 bases; unmatched junction bases: 2. Germline lookup yields CDR1 MDHEN and CDR2 SYDVKM. The CDR3 consists of 12 residues. CDR3 protein: CARGRASYEQYF. CDR3 nucleotides: TGTGCCAGGGGGAGGGCCTCCTACGAGCAGTACTTC. Looking up the rest from reference TRBV28 and TRBJ2-7 gives the full variable domain: DVKVTQSSRYLVKRTGEKVFLECVQDMDHENMFWYRQDPGLGLRLIYFSYDVKMKEKGDIPEGYSVSREKKERFSLILESASTNQTSMYLCARGRASYEQYFGPGTRLTVT.

V and J are TRBV30 and TRBJ2-6; 9 positions agree with TRBD1. CDR3 length: 21 residues. Germline trimming cut 2 bases from V and 0 bases from J; bases unmatched to any gene: 17. Germline-derived CDR1 and CDR2 are GTSNPN and SVGIG (reference sequence). CDR3 protein: CAWSKNRQGVVWNSGANVLTF. The CDR3 DNA follows: TGTGCCTGGAGTAAAAACCGACAGGGGGTTGTTTGGAACTCTGGGGCCAACGTCCTGACTTTC.

This rearrangement joins TRBV6-5 to TRBJ1-1; the D gene is possibly TRBD1 (6 bases). V shed 2 bases and J shed 5 bases, with 18 bases lying between them. The CDR3 contains 16 residues. Germline V gene data show CDR1 as MNHEY and CDR2 as SVGAGI. CDR3 loop: CASSYVVAGRGTEAFF. In nucleotides, the CDR3 is TGTGCCAGCAGTTACGTGGTGGCAGGGAGGGGGACTGAAGCTTTCTTT.

The chain recombines TRBV15 with TRBJ2-7; no clear D gene. CDR1 is LNHNV and CDR2 is YYDKDF in the germline V gene (reference sequence). The CDR3 has 14 residues. V was shortened by 0 bases and J by 0 bases, with 6 bases between the two germline ends. The CDR3 here is CATSRDSGSYEQYF. For the CDR3, the DNA is TGTGCCACCAGCAGAGATTCCGGCTCCTACGAGCAGTACTTC. The full variable domain, completed using reference TRBV15 and TRBJ2-7, is DAMVIQNPRYQVTQFGKPVTLSCSQTLNHNVMYWYQQKSSQAPKLLFHYYDKDFNNEADTPDNFQSRRPNTSFCFLDIRSPGLGDTAMYLCATSRDSGSYEQYFGPGTRLTVT.

This chain links TRBV18 with TRBJ2-7; TRBD2 agrees at 11 bases. Germline trimming cut 0 bases from V and 1 base from J; bases unmatched to any gene: 8. The CDR3 is 18 amino acids. Looked up from germline, CDR1 is KGHSH and CDR2 is LQKENI. This CDR3 reads CASSPPGLAGGFSYEQYF. CDR3 sequence (DNA): TGTGCCAGCTCACCACCGGGGCTAGCGGGAGGATTTTCCTACGAGCAGTACTTC.

This chain connects TRBV6-5 to TRBJ1-1; 8 nucleotides line up with TRBD1. This CDR3 is 14 amino acids long. V lost 2 bases, J lost 3 bases, and 2 bases stayed unmatched. CDR1 MNHEY and CDR2 SVGAGI come from the germline V gene. DNA for the CDR3: TGTGCCAGCAGTTACCAGACAGGGGACACTGAAGCTTTCTTT. Translating gives CASSYQTGDTEAFF.

This clone was seen only once. V and J are TRBV28 and TRBJ1-6, with TRBD1 matching 7 bases. This CDR3 comprises 14 residues. Germline V gene sequence: CDR1 MDHEN, CDR2 SYDVKM. J lost 7 bases, V lost 7 bases, and 7 bases had no gene match. The CDR3 region has the DNA TGTGCCAGCATTGCGACAGGGATGAATTCACCCCTCCACTTT. The encoded protein is CASIATGMNSPLHF.

The V call is TRBV2, the J call TRBJ1-1, with D possibly TRBD1 on 6 matching bases. V was cut by 6 bases and J by 11 bases, with 19 bases left in between. Germline CDR1 and CDR2: SNHLY and FYNNEI. This CDR3 spans 13 amino acids. CDR3 sequence reads: CASSQRDIQGAFF. As DNA, the CDR3 is TGTGCCAGCAGCCAAAGGGACATCCAAGGGGCTTTCTTT.

The V gene is TRBV14, the J gene TRBJ2-7; D is uncertain. CDR1 and CDR2 from the germline V gene are SGHDN and FVKESK. V was cut by 0 bases and J by 0 bases, with 6 bases left in between. This CDR3 contains 14 residues. CDR3 region: CASSQEDISYEQYF. CDR3 nucleotides: TGTGCCAGCAGCCAAGAAGACATCTCCTACGAGCAGTACTTC.

This sequence joins TRBV30 and TRBJ1-5; no definite D call. CDR1 and CDR2 from the germline V gene are GTSNPN and SVGIG (reference sequence). The CDR3 covers 14 residues. V was shortened by 2 bases and J by 2 bases, with 10 bases between the two germline ends. CDR3 nucleotide sequence: TGTGCCTGGAGTTACTACTCTGGCAATCAGCCCCAGCATTTT. Amino acids: CAWSYYSGNQPQHF.

V is TRBV6-1 and J is TRBJ1-2; D ambiguous. This CDR3 contains 14 residues. The germline gives CDR1 MNHNS, CDR2 SASEGT. V lost 8 bases and J lost 5, with 18 bases in between. CDR3 region: CASWAQTPGYGYTF. The CDR3 region has the DNA TGTGCCAGCTGGGCCCAGACCCCGGGGTATGGCTACACCTTC.

The CDR3 nucleotides read TGTGCCAGCAGTTCCGAGGGTAGCGGGACGCAAGATACGCAGTATTTT. This sequence encodes CASSSEGSGTQDTQYF. The chain has TRBV28 and TRBJ2-3; TRBD2 agrees at 8 bases. CDR3 size: 16 residues. J was trimmed by 5 bases and V by 4 bases; bases with no gene match: 11. The V gene's germline CDR1 is MDHEN and CDR2 SYDVKM.

The chain has TRBV30 and TRBJ1-2, with D uncertain. The germline CDR1 and CDR2 sequences are GTSNPN and SVGIG (reference sequence). V was cut by 8 bases and J by 0 bases, with 16 bases left in between. The CDR3 has 14 residues. The CDR3 reads CAGLGPEANYGYTF. CDR3 DNA sequence: TGTGCCGGACTCGGGCCCGAAGCTAACTATGGCTACACCTTC.

This chain links TRBV4-1 with TRBJ2-5; TRBD2 matches 7 bases. The CDR3 loop spans 15 amino acids. Germline CDR1 and CDR2: MGHRA and YSYEKL. Losses at the gene ends were 4 bases for V and 3 bases for J; bases not matched to a gene: 8. CDR3: CASSRLGLSEETQYF. Here the CDR3 DNA reads TGCGCCAGCAGCCGACTGGGACTATCGGAAGAGACCCAGTACTTC.